These 17 T cell receptor beta chains came from one sample sequenced in a study of T cell responses to AZD1222 COVID-19 vaccine. This table comes from immunoSEQ multiplex PCR, and its TCRdb copy is limited to in-frame clones, with some not included. The sample has 150,000 to 200,000 clones; approximately 92% are singletons. The sequencing here drew on peripheral blood, taken on day 0 of AZD1222 vaccination. These receptors all stem from an adult in good health.

The chain employs TRBV18 and TRBJ2-2; 13 nucleotides line up with TRBD2. Looked up from germline, CDR1 is KGHSH and CDR2 is LQKENI. The J segment lost 5 bases and the V segment lost 3 bases, leaving 3 bases of the junction unmatched. The CDR3 totals 16 residues. The CDR3 spells CASSPRTSGRTGELFF. DNA of the CDR3: TGTGCCAGCTCACCTCGGACTAGCGGGAGAACCGGGGAGCTGTTTTTT.

J is TRBJ1-1 and V is TRBV19; D remains ambiguous. The V gene lost 7 bases and the J gene lost 4 bases, with 10 bases spanning the gap. The CDR3 length is 12 residues. CDR1 and CDR2 (germline): LNHDA, SQIVND (reference sequence). The CDR3 nucleotides read TGTGCCAGTATTACCGGCGGCACTGAAGCTTTCTTT. Translated: CASITGGTEAFF.

This chain links TRBV6-2 or TRBV6-3 with TRBJ2-6, with D possibly matching TRBD2 (6 bases). This CDR3 spans 18 amino acids. V was cut by 0 bases and J by 0 bases, with 12 bases left in between. Germline V lookup: CDR1 MNHEY, CDR2 SVGEGT. CDR3 DNA sequence: TGTGCCAGCAGTTACTCGAGATGGGAGGTCTCTGGGGCCAACGTCCTGACTTTC. Encoded protein: CASSYSRWEVSGANVLTF.

The chain joins TRBV30 to TRBJ1-2; D is unresolved. V dropped 2 bases and J dropped 8 bases, with 15 bases sitting between them. This CDR3 spans 13 amino acids. Germline lookup yields CDR1 GTSNPN and CDR2 SVGIG (reference sequence). The CDR3 loop is CAWSNKGLGGYTF. The DNA for the CDR3 is TGTGCCTGGAGTAACAAAGGGCTAGGGGGCTACACCTTC.

This sequence joins TRBV28 and TRBJ1-1; 9 bases agree with TRBD1. The CDR3 contains 13 residues. J was trimmed by 8 bases and V by 1 base; bases with no gene match: 2. Germline lookup yields CDR1 MDHEN and CDR2 SYDVKM. CDR3 DNA sequence: TGTGCCAGCAGTTTATCGACAGGGGGGGAAGCTTTCTTT. Encoded protein: CASSLSTGGEAFF. Drawing the rest from reference TRBV28 and TRBJ1-1, the complete variable domain is DVKVTQSSRYLVKRTGEKVFLECVQDMDHENMFWYRQDPGLGLRLIYFSYDVKMKEKGDIPEGYSVSREKKERFSLILESASTNQTSMYLCASSLSTGGEAFFGQGTRLTVV.

J is TRBJ2-1 and V is TRBV4-3; tentatively, D is TRBD1 or TRBD2 (5 bases each). The CDR3 has 17 residues. Germline V gene data show CDR1 as LGHNA and CDR2 as YSLEER. V lost 0 bases, J lost 7 bases, and 19 bases lay in between. CDR3 region: CASSQERVRDPLNEQFF. As DNA, the CDR3 is TGCGCCAGCAGCCAAGAACGGGTAAGGGACCCTTTGAATGAGCAGTTCTTC.

This clone was recorded once. This chain links TRBV19 with TRBJ1-5, with 9 bases lining up with TRBD1. Germline V CDR1 and CDR2: LNHDA, SQIVND (reference sequence). This CDR3 spans 19 amino acids. Germline trimming cut 6 bases from V and 0 bases from J; bases unmatched to any gene: 15. CDR3 DNA sequence: TGTGCCAGTAGCCACTCGGGGACAGGGACCCTATATAGCAATCAGCCCCAGCATTTT. Translated: CASSHSGTGTLYSNQPQHF.

The chain is built from TRBV3-1 (or the pseudogene TRBV3-2) and TRBJ1-4; no firm D call. The CDR3 covers 14 residues. Looked up from germline, CDR1 is LGHDT and CDR2 is YNNKEL (reference sequence). Trimming shortened V by 4 bases and J by 0 bases, and 6 bases separated the two germline ends. This CDR3 reads CASSPAATNEKLFF. The CDR3 DNA sequence: TGTGCCAGCAGCCCGGCGGCAACTAATGAAAAACTGTTTTTT.

This clone turned up a few times. This chain connects TRBV14 to TRBJ1-1; D remains unclear. The CDR3 is 14 amino acids. The germline V gene has CDR1 SGHDN and CDR2 FVKESK. Trimming left V 2 bases short and J 4 bases short, with 11 bases between. CDR3 protein: CASSQYSPATEAFF. The DNA for the CDR3 is TGTGCCAGCAGCCAATACTCTCCGGCCACTGAAGCTTTCTTT. Looking up the rest from reference TRBV14 and TRBJ1-1 gives the full variable domain: EAGVTQFPSHSVIEKGQTVTLRCDPISGHDNLYWYRRVMGKEIKFLLHFVKESKQDESGMPNNRFLAERTGGTYSTLKVQPAELEDSGVYFCASSQYSPATEAFFGQGTRLTVV.

The table lists this clone with a count of one. The V call is TRBV16, the J call TRBJ1-1; perhaps TRBD1 as D (5 bases). CDR1 and CDR2 (germline): KGHSY, FQNENV. With 2 bases removed from V and 6 bases from J, the gap between germline ends came to 13 bases. The CDR3 contains 14 residues. In DNA form, the CDR3 reads TGTGCCAGCAGCCAAAGACAGAGCTTCGCTGAAGCTTTCTTT. Translation: CASSQRQSFAEAFF.

J is TRBJ2-1 and V is TRBV12-5; the D is unclear. The CDR3 has 12 amino acids. CDR1 LGHNT and CDR2 FRNRAP come from the germline V gene. Between the trimmed V and J ends, which lost 2 bases and 10 bases, there was a span of 9 bases. The CDR3 coding sequence is TGTGCTAGTGGTTTGAGTGGCGAAGAGCAGTTCTTC. Translated, it gives CASGLSGEEQFF.

This chain uses TRBV3-1 (or the pseudogene TRBV3-2) with TRBJ2-1, with 8 bases matching TRBD1. With V trimmed by 0 bases and J by 4 bases, 5 bases remained unmatched. This CDR3 comprises 16 residues. Germline values: CDR1 LGHDT, CDR2 YNNKEL (reference sequence). The CDR3 nucleotides read TGTGCCAGCAGCCAAGATCTAACAGGGGGATACAATGAGCAGTTCTTC. Translating it yields CASSQDLTGGYNEQFF.

The DNA of the CDR3 is TGTGCCAGCAGCTTGGGGACTAGCAGGTCCTACAATGAGCAGTTCTTC. It translates to CASSLGTSRSYNEQFF. The rearrangement links TRBV5-4 to TRBJ2-1, with TRBD2 identical over 8 bases. Germline values: CDR1 SGHNT, CDR2 YYREEE (reference sequence). The CDR3 runs 16 residues. The J segment lost 1 base and the V segment lost 0 bases, leaving 3 bases of the junction unmatched.

V is TRBV7-2 and J is TRBJ1-2, with TRBD1 matching over 7 bases. Per the germline V gene, CDR1 is SGHTA and CDR2 is FQGNSA. V was clipped by 2 bases and J by 4 bases; unmatched bases: 1. The CDR3 sequence is 13 residues long. The CDR3 DNA reads TGTGCCAGCAGCTTAAACAGGGGCTATGGCTACACCTTC. Translation gives CASSLNRGYGYTF.

The chain links TRBV7-9 to TRBJ1-2; D not certain. Germline lookup yields CDR1 SEHNR and CDR2 FQNEAQ (reference sequence). V lost 4 bases to trimming and J lost 4 bases, with 13 bases between them. The CDR3 consists of 14 residues. The CDR3 here is CASSSEPELYGYTF. The CDR3 bases are TGTGCCAGCAGCTCGGAGCCCGAACTCTATGGCTACACCTTC.

This clone was recorded only once. The V call is TRBV7-7, the J call TRBJ2-5; TRBD1 is a possible D gene (6 bases). Germline V gene lookup returns CDR1 SSHAT and CDR2 FNYEAQ (reference sequence). V dropped 5 bases and J dropped 4 bases, with 20 bases sitting between them. The CDR3 runs 16 residues. The CDR3 nucleotides read TGTGCCAGCAGCCCATATGACGGGACACTTTCAGAGACCCAGTACTTC. This sequence encodes CASSPYDGTLSETQYF.

V and J are TRBV28 and TRBJ2-1, with 9 bases lining up with TRBD2. V was clipped by 6 bases and J by 10 bases; unmatched bases: 10. The CDR3 is 14 amino acids. CDR1 is MDHEN, CDR2 SYDVKM, per germline. This chain's CDR3 is CASRSLVGLAEQFF. The CDR3 bases are TGTGCCAGCAGGTCCCTGGTCGGACTAGCGGAGCAGTTCTTC.